This passage covers 23 T cell receptor beta chains from one sample sequenced in a study of identifying expanded T cells in peripheral blood. The repertoire was sequenced with immunoSEQ multiplex PCR; TCRdb's copy has only in-frame clones and lacks some. Of under 150,000 clones in the sample, 75% to 90% are singletons; the top ten hold more than 2.5%. Sequenced sample: blood. The receptors come from a person aged 18 to 75 in good health.

The chain uses TRBV2 and TRBJ2-7; D remains unclear. Trimming took off 2 bases at V and 3 bases at J, with 8 bases between the two ends. The CDR3 is 13 amino acids. Germline assignment: CDR1 SNHLY and CDR2 FYNNEI. The CDR3 loop reads CASSESGNYEQYF. The CDR3 bases are TGTGCCAGCAGTGAAAGTGGGAACTACGAGCAGTACTTC.

The chain uses TRBV7-2 and TRBJ1-4; 8 bases map to TRBD1. Trimming cost V 3 bases and J 8 bases; bases outside gene matches: 11. This CDR3 region has 16 residues. Germline V gene sequence: CDR1 SGHTA, CDR2 FQGNSA. The DNA for the CDR3 is TGTGCCAGCAGCTTCAGGGGGCGCCGGGTAGGGGAAAAACTGTTTTTT. Translated, it gives CASSFRGRRVGEKLFF.

This chain connects TRBV2 to TRBJ1-1; D uncertain. The CDR3 is 14 residues long. The germline V and J ends were trimmed by 3 bases and 0 bases, with 8 bases remaining between them. Per the germline V gene, CDR1 is SNHLY and CDR2 is FYNNEI. The CDR3 here is CASSEGRLNTEAFF. CDR3 nucleotide sequence: TGTGCCAGCAGTGAGGGTAGACTGAACACTGAAGCTTTCTTT.

The chain employs TRBV5-4 and TRBJ2-5; the D call may be TRBD1 or TRBD2 (6 bases each). The CDR3 loop spans 15 amino acids. V lost 4 bases to trimming and J lost 10 bases, with 23 bases between them. Germline V gene lookup returns CDR1 SGHNT and CDR2 YYREEE (reference sequence). The CDR3 protein is CASSRGGTPSRDQYF. DNA of the CDR3: TGTGCCAGCAGCCGTGGCGGGACACCCTCCAGGGACCAGTACTTC.

This chain uses TRBV2 with TRBJ2-3; D uncertain. Germline CDR1 reads SNHLY; CDR2 reads FYNNEI. Deletions cut 7 bases from V and 5 bases from J, with 7 bases between. The CDR3 runs 11 residues. CDR3 in DNA: TGTGCCAGCATCCTCGGAGATACGCAGTATTTT. As protein: CASILGDTQYF.

This chain joins TRBV7-2 and TRBJ2-7; D remains ambiguous. V dropped 1 base and J dropped 2 bases, with 12 bases sitting between them. Looked up from germline, CDR1 is SGHTA and CDR2 is FQGNSA. The CDR3 loop spans 15 amino acids. Here the CDR3 reads CASSLGASGAYEQYF. The CDR3 DNA sequence: TGTGCCAGCAGCTTAGGTGCGTCAGGAGCCTACGAGCAGTACTTC.

The chain combines TRBV2 with TRBJ2-4, with 7 bases lining up with TRBD2. Germline CDR1 reads SNHLY; CDR2 reads FYNNEI. After removal of 8 bases from V and 8 bases from J, the junction contained 9 bases not matched to a gene. The CDR3 extends over 13 amino acids. The CDR3 region has the DNA TGTGCCAGCGGATCCGTGGCGGGGGACATTCAGTACTTC. It translates to CASGSVAGDIQYF.

CDR3 sequence: CASSSSGGSNTIYF. CDR3 DNA: TGTGCCAGCAGCTCCTCGGGAGGCTCGAACACCATATATTTT. This sequence joins TRBV7-3 and TRBJ1-3; D not resolved. The CDR3 spans 14 residues. Germline loops: CDR1 SGHTA, CDR2 FQGTGA. The V end was cut by 4 bases, the J end by 7 bases, with 14 bases between.

The V gene is TRBV9, the J gene TRBJ2-6, with a tentative D call TRBD1 (5 bases). CDR1 and CDR2 from the germline V gene are SGDLS and YYNGEE. The CDR3 is made up of 17 amino acids. Trimming stripped 2 bases from V and 0 bases from J, with 12 bases between. The CDR3 reads CASSVGHGSSGANVLTF. CDR3 DNA: TGTGCCAGCAGCGTCGGACACGGATCCTCTGGGGCCAACGTCCTGACTTTC. Full variable domain (remainder filled in from reference TRBV9 and TRBJ2-6): DSGVTQTPKHLITATGQRVTLRCSPRSGDLSVYWYQQSLDQGLQFLIQYYNGEERAKGNILERFSAQQFPDLHSELNLSSLELGDSALYFCASSVGHGSSGANVLTFGAGSRLTVL.

This chain links TRBV25-1 with TRBJ1-2, with D tentatively TRBD1 (6 bases). V dropped 1 base and J dropped 1 base, with 16 bases sitting between them. CDR3 length: 17 amino acids. CDR1 MGHDK and CDR2 SYGVNS come from the germline V gene. The CDR3 coding sequence is TGTGCCAGCAGTGAATGGGGGGCTTTGGGAGTTAACTATGGCTACACCTTC. Protein sequence: CASSEWGALGVNYGYTF.

This sequence joins TRBV2 and TRBJ1-2; no clear D gene. Trimming took 3 bases from V and 2 from J, leaving 4 bases between them. Germline CDR1 is SNHLY and CDR2 is FYNNEI. The CDR3 length is 12 residues. DNA for the CDR3: TGTGCCAGCAGTGAGGAAAACTATGGCTACACCTTC. Protein sequence: CASSEENYGYTF.

The chain is built from TRBV30 and TRBJ2-5; 9 bases agree with TRBD1. V lost 5 bases, J lost 5 bases, and 6 bases stayed unmatched. Germline CDR1 and CDR2: GTSNPN and SVGIG (reference sequence). The length of the CDR3 is 13 residues. CDR3 coding DNA: TGTGCCTGGGAAACAGGGGGCTCGGAGACCCAGTACTTC. As protein: CAWETGGSETQYF.

This clone was observed a single time. This chain uses TRBV14 with TRBJ2-3, with D hard to call. Trimming pared 3 bases from V and 6 bases from J, leaving 10 bases between. CDR1 SGHDN and CDR2 FVKESK come from the germline V gene. The CDR3 totals 13 residues. The CDR3 loop reads CASSHNIADTQYF. The CDR3 DNA sequence: TGTGCCAGCAGCCATAACATTGCGGATACGCAGTATTTT.

CDR3 in DNA: TGTGCCAGCAGCCCAGAACCGGGACAGAGAGAGACCCAGTACTTC. Translation: CASSPEPGQRETQYF. The chain is built from TRBV7-9 and TRBJ2-5; 7 nucleotides match TRBD1. There are 15 residues in the CDR3. Trimming cost V 5 bases and J 4 bases; bases outside gene matches: 10. Germline V gene data show CDR1 as SEHNR and CDR2 as FQNEAQ (reference sequence). Looking up the rest from reference TRBV7-9 and TRBJ2-5 gives the full variable domain: DTGVSQNPRHKITKRGQNVTFRCDPISEHNRLYWYRQTLGQGPEFLTYFQNEAQLEKSRLLSDRFSAERPKGSFSTLEIQRTEQGDSAMYLCASSPEPGQRETQYFGPGTRLLVL.

The V and J genes are TRBV27 and TRBJ2-7, with D perhaps matching TRBD1 (5 bases). The germline CDR1 and CDR2 sequences are MNHEY and SMNVEV (reference sequence). The V gene lost 5 bases and the J gene lost 3 bases, with 11 bases spanning the gap. The CDR3 covers 13 residues. CDR3 in DNA: TGTGCCAGCAGTAACGGACACATCTACGAGCAGTACTTC. It codes for CASSNGHIYEQYF.

The chain recombines TRBV6-1 with TRBJ2-3; D is possibly TRBD2 (6 bases). The CDR3 is 16 residues long. Trimming left V 2 bases short and J 2 bases short, with 14 bases between. Germline assignment: CDR1 MNHNS and CDR2 SASEGT. The CDR3 loop is CASSEIVRGLTDTQYF. The CDR3 DNA is TGTGCCAGCAGTGAAATTGTGCGGGGCCTCACAGATACGCAGTATTTT.

The V call is TRBV2, the J call TRBJ2-7; no clear D gene. V shed 2 bases and J shed 1 base, with 9 bases lying between them. The V gene's germline CDR1 is SNHLY and CDR2 FYNNEI. CDR3 length equals 14 residues. The CDR3 sequence is CASSEQQKSYEQYF. The CDR3 coding sequence is TGTGCCAGCAGTGAACAACAGAAATCCTACGAGCAGTACTTC.

The rearrangement joins TRBV5-4 to TRBJ2-7, with 7 bases identical to TRBD1. This CDR3 is built from 13 residues. CDR1 and CDR2 (germline): SGHNT, YYREEE (reference sequence). J gave up 5 bases and V 5 bases, and 7 bases lay outside the gene matches. The CDR3 DNA follows: TGTGCCAGCAGACCCATAGACAGGGACGAGCAGTACTTC. Protein product: CASRPIDRDEQYF.

The chain is built from TRBV29-1 and TRBJ1-3; D is ambiguous. Trimming removed 0 bases at V and 4 bases at J, with 13 bases between. Germline lookup yields CDR1 SQVTM and CDR2 ANQGSEA. The CDR3 length is 15 residues. CDR3 nucleotides: TGCAGCGTTGAAGAGATTTGGGAGGAAGGAAACACCATATATTTT. It specifies CSVEEIWEEGNTIYF.

This sequence joins TRBV7-9 and TRBJ1-1; no reliable D call. CDR1 and CDR2 from the germline V gene are SEHNR and FQNEAQ (reference sequence). V shed 2 bases and J shed 7 bases, with 11 bases lying between them. The CDR3 contains 13 residues. CDR3 in amino acids: CASSLRGNGEAFF. Written as DNA, the CDR3 is TGTGCCAGCAGCTTACGAGGGAATGGTGAAGCTTTCTTT.

The CDR3, as DNA: TGTGCCAGCAGTTTAAGGACAGAGGGAGGCTACACCTTC. This translates into CASSLRTEGGYTF. The chain links TRBV28 to TRBJ1-2; D might be TRBD1 (6 bases). From germline, CDR1 is MDHEN and CDR2 SYDVKM. CDR3 length equals 13 residues. Trimming cost V 2 bases and J 8 bases, with 12 bases left between them.

V and J are TRBV7-2 and TRBJ1-4; D unclear. This CDR3 region has 14 residues. The germline V and J ends were trimmed by 1 base and 7 bases, with 10 bases remaining between them. Germline V gene lookup returns CDR1 SGHTA and CDR2 FQGNSA. The CDR3 DNA sequence: TGTGCCAGCAGCTTAGGGGGTCGGCGTGAAAAACTGTTTTTT. Encoded protein: CASSLGGRREKLFF.

The rearrangement joins TRBV18 to TRBJ1-1; D gene uncertain. Trimming removed 2 bases at V and 1 base at J, with 8 bases between. This CDR3 comprises 14 residues. From germline, CDR1 is KGHSH and CDR2 LQKENI. The CDR3 bases are TGTGCCAGCTCACCATGGTTTAAGAACACTGAAGCTTTCTTT. Protein: CASSPWFKNTEAFF.